The rows below give T cell receptor beta chains drawn from one sample of a study of blood T cells in healthy people across ages. Each CDR3 protein is one row after TCRdb ran MiXCR on the 5' RACE reads. The sample lists 800,000 to 950,000 distinct CDR3 sequences, 25% to 30% occurring once. The sample also formed part of further work on T cells of mothers and their children.

The specimen sequenced was blood. Receptor source: a woman aged 35 to 49 in good health. CDR3s include the opening cysteine and the closing phenylalanine or tryptophan. Each record gives: D gene, V gene, clone size, J gene, CDR3 DNA, CDR3 protein. D genes are given only for firm matches. Expanded clones are given a class, and other clones once, few, many or no size at all.

D: NA
V: TRBV5-1
size: NA
J: TRBJ2-1
DNA: TGCGCCGGCAGCTTGGACTACTTAGATGAGCAGTTCTTC
CDR3: CAGSLDYLDEQFF

D: NA
V: TRBV12-3/TRBV12-4
size: NA
J: TRBJ2-1
DNA: TGTGCCAGCAGTTTAAAAGACGAGCAGTTCTTC
CDR3: CASSLKDEQFF

D: NA
V: TRBV5-1
size: NA
J: TRBJ2-5
DNA: TGCGCCAGCAGCTTGGAAGGGGGGGGCCAAGAGACCCAGTACTTC
CDR3: CASSLEGGGQETQYF

D: TRBD1
V: TRBV20-1
size: NA
J: TRBJ2-6
DNA: TGCAGTGTCCCGGACAGGGGAGGCTCTGGGGCCAACGTCCTGACTTTC
CDR3: CSVPDRGGSGANVLTF

D: NA
V: TRBV20-1
size: few
J: TRBJ2-2
DNA: TGCAGTGCTTGGGGGGCAGGGGTGAACACCGGGGAGCTGTTTTTT
CDR3: CSAWGAGVNTGELFF

D: NA
V: TRBV20-1
size: few
J: TRBJ2-7
DNA: TGCAGTGCTAGCCTTACAGGGTTTACCCACGAGCAGTACTTC
CDR3: CSASLTGFTHEQYF

D: NA
V: TRBV5-1
size: NA
J: TRBJ1-2
DNA: TGCGCCAGCAGCTTGACTGCCATGAGGGGAGGTGGCGACTATGGCTACACCTTC
CDR3: CASSLTAMRGGGDYGYTF

D: NA
V: TRBV4-1
size: few
J: TRBJ2-5
DNA: TGCGCCAGCAGCCCAAGACAATGGGAACGGAAGACCCAGTACTTC
CDR3: CASSPRQWERKTQYF

D: NA
V: TRBV20-1
size: NA
J: TRBJ1-1
DNA: TGCAGTGCTGGAGCAACGGACATGAACACTGAAGCTTTCTTT
CDR3: CSAGATDMNTEAFF

D: NA
V: TRBV19
size: NA
J: TRBJ1-5
DNA: TGTGCCAGTCGTATAGCCAACAGTGATCAGCCCCAGCATTTT
CDR3: CASRIANSDQPQHF

D: TRBD1
V: TRBV4-3
size: NA
J: TRBJ1-2
DNA: TGCGCCAACAGCCACCGACAAACATACCGGGACAGGGACCTTGGCTACACCTTC
CDR3: CANSHRQTYRDRDLGYTF

D: NA
V: TRBV24-1
size: many
J: TRBJ2-3
DNA: TGTGCCACCAGTGACCCCACAGGGACAGATACGCAGTATTTT
CDR3: CATSDPTGTDTQYF

D: TRBD1
V: TRBV9
size: many
J: TRBJ1-2
DNA: TGTGCCAGCAGCGAACAGCCCCTCGTACCGGGACAGGGGGATGGCTACACCTTC
CDR3: CASSEQPLVPGQGDGYTF

D: TRBD1
V: TRBV7-2
size: many
J: TRBJ1-2
DNA: TGTGCCAGCAGCTCAAGACAGGGTCCCGACGGCTACACCTTC
CDR3: CASSSRQGPDGYTF

D: TRBD2
V: TRBV29-1
size: few
J: TRBJ2-7
DNA: TGCAGCGTTGAGCATGTGGGAGGGAGGCCCTACGAGCAGTACTTC
CDR3: CSVEHVGGRPYEQYF

D: NA
V: TRBV28
size: NA
J: TRBJ2-3
DNA: TGTGCCAGCAGCAATTCAAGGGCCCCAGGTACACAGTATTTT
CDR3: CASSNSRAPGTQYF

D: NA
V: TRBV5-6
size: NA
J: TRBJ2-3
DNA: TGTGCCAGCAGCTTGCTGACAGGCCACACAGATACGCAGTATTTT
CDR3: CASSLLTGHTDTQYF

D: TRBD1
V: TRBV7-2
size: many
J: TRBJ2-7
DNA: TGTGCCAGCAGCTTACGTTCGGACAGGGGCTACGAGCAGTACTTC
CDR3: CASSLRSDRGYEQYF

D: TRBD2
V: TRBV7-8
size: few
J: TRBJ2-5
DNA: TGTGCCAGCAGCTTAGTTGGGACTACCGCGGCGAAGACCCAGTACTTC
CDR3: CASSLVGTTAAKTQYF

D: NA
V: TRBV4-1
size: NA
J: TRBJ2-7
DNA: TGCGCCAGCAGCCAAGCCCATGGAGGGGCCTCCTACGAGCAGTACTTC
CDR3: CASSQAHGGASYEQYF

D: TRBD2
V: TRBV14
size: NA
J: TRBJ2-7
DNA: TGTGCCAGCAGCCCGGGACTAGCGGGGGCATCGTACGAGCAGTACTTC
CDR3: CASSPGLAGASYEQYF

D: NA
V: TRBV29-1
size: NA
J: TRBJ1-4
DNA: TGCTGCGTTGGGTCGCGGAATGAAAAACTGTTTTTT
CDR3: CCVGSRNEKLFF

D: TRBD1
V: TRBV24-1
size: NA
J: TRBJ1-1
DNA: TGTGCCACCAGTGACCCGGGACAGGGTAATGAAGCTTTCTTT
CDR3: CATSDPGQGNEAFF

D: TRBD1
V: TRBV28
size: few
J: TRBJ1-2
DNA: TGTGCCAGCAGTTTGGTGGGACAGGGGGTTACCTATGGCTACACCTTC
CDR3: CASSLVGQGVTYGYTF

D: NA
V: TRBV7-6
size: few
J: TRBJ2-7
DNA: TGTGCCAGCAGCCTAAGGGCGGGGCGCGGGCAGTACTTC
CDR3: CASSLRAGRGQYF

D: NA
V: TRBV5-5
size: many
J: TRBJ2-7
DNA: TGTGCCAGCAGCCGGAGGGAGTGGGAGCAGTACTTC
CDR3: CASSRREWEQYF

D: NA
V: TRBV28
size: many
J: TRBJ2-5
DNA: TGTGCCAGCAGTTTTCATCGGCAGGGCCAAGAGACCCAGTACTTC
CDR3: CASSFHRQGQETQYF

D: TRBD1
V: TRBV6-4
size: many
J: TRBJ2-2
DNA: TGTGCCAGCAGTGACTCATCACAGGGGACCGGGGAGCTGTTTTTT
CDR3: CASSDSSQGTGELFF

D: TRBD2
V: TRBV9
size: NA
J: TRBJ2-3
DNA: TGTGCCAGCAGCGTTACTAGCGGGGGGGATACGCAGTATTTT
CDR3: CASSVTSGGDTQYF

D: NA
V: TRBV20-1
size: few
J: TRBJ2-7
DNA: TGCAGTGCTCCATCGGACAGTTCCTACGAGCAGTACTTC
CDR3: CSAPSDSSYEQYF

D: TRBD1
V: TRBV6-5
size: few
J: TRBJ2-3
DNA: TGTGCCAGCAGGACAGGGGCGCACACAGATACGCAGTATTTT
CDR3: CASRTGAHTDTQYF

D: TRBD1
V: TRBV4-3
size: NA
J: TRBJ2-1
DNA: TGCGCCAGCAGCCGTCTGTGGACAGGGGGGTATGAGCAGTTCTTC
CDR3: CASSRLWTGGYEQFF

D: NA
V: TRBV28
size: once
J: TRBJ1-5
DNA: TGTGCCAGCAGTCTACCAAATCCTACAGGGTACCAGCCCCGGCATTTT
CDR3: CASSLPNPTGYQPRHF

D: NA
V: TRBV28
size: NA
J: TRBJ1-2
DNA: TGTGCCAGCAGTTTACGGTTGACAGAGTTCTATGGCTACACCTTC
CDR3: CASSLRLTEFYGYTF

D: NA
V: TRBV12-3/TRBV12-4
size: few
J: TRBJ1-1
DNA: TGTGCCAGCTTCGCGGGCCAGGGTATTGAAGCTTTCTTT
CDR3: CASFAGQGIEAFF

D: NA
V: TRBV7-3
size: NA
J: TRBJ2-1
DNA: TGTGCCAGCAGCGCGCATCTAGCCAATGAGCAGTTCTTC
CDR3: CASSAHLANEQFF

D: NA
V: TRBV18
size: NA
J: TRBJ2-3
DNA: TGTGCCAGCTCACGACAAGCGGGTTCTAGCACAGATACGCAGTATTTT
CDR3: CASSRQAGSSTDTQYF

D: NA
V: TRBV20-1
size: NA
J: TRBJ2-3
DNA: TGCAGTGCCGAGAGTGCGGATACGCAGTATTTT
CDR3: CSAESADTQYF

D: NA
V: TRBV13
size: many
J: TRBJ1-1
DNA: TGTGCCAGCAGCACCAATCCCGGGTTTCCAGAAGCTTTCTTT
CDR3: CASSTNPGFPEAFF

D: NA
V: TRBV15
size: few
J: TRBJ2-7
DNA: TGTGCCACCAGCAGAGGGCCGGGGGCCGAGCAGTACTTC
CDR3: CATSRGPGAEQYF

D: NA
V: TRBV20-1
size: many
J: TRBJ1-1
DNA: TGCAGTGCTAGAGAGGCGGGCTTGCGGTCTGAAGCTTTCTTT
CDR3: CSAREAGLRSEAFF

D: NA
V: TRBV5-1
size: few
J: TRBJ2-7
DNA: TGCGCCAGCAGCTTGGCCGGGTCGTACATAATCTCCTACGAGCAGTACTTC
CDR3: CASSLAGSYIISYEQYF

D: NA
V: TRBV5-1
size: few
J: TRBJ2-7
DNA: TGCGCCAGCAGCTTGAGTACTCTCCTCTACGAGCAGTACTTC
CDR3: CASSLSTLLYEQYF

D: NA
V: TRBV12-3/TRBV12-4
size: many
J: TRBJ2-7
DNA: TGTGCCAGCAGTTTGTCGGGGTCCCCGGGGGTCGAGCAGTACTTC
CDR3: CASSLSGSPGVEQYF

D: NA
V: TRBV15
size: NA
J: TRBJ2-5
DNA: TGTGCCACCAGCAGAGATCCGGGACGGGAAGAGACCCAGTACTTC
CDR3: CATSRDPGREETQYF

D: NA
V: TRBV6-2/TRBV6-3
size: NA
J: TRBJ2-5
DNA: TGTGCCAGCAGTTCCCCAAACGATGAGACCCAGTACTTC
CDR3: CASSSPNDETQYF

D: NA
V: TRBV29-1
size: few
J: TRBJ1-2
DNA: TGCAGCGTTGGTAATGCCGGGACTCATAGTAGCTATGGCTACACCTTC
CDR3: CSVGNAGTHSSYGYTF

D: NA
V: TRBV12-3/TRBV12-4
size: NA
J: TRBJ1-5
DNA: TGTGCCAGCAGTTTAAGTGGCGGAGGGGGACAGCCCCAGCATTTT
CDR3: CASSLSGGGGQPQHF

D: NA
V: TRBV5-1
size: NA
J: TRBJ1-6
DNA: TGCGCCAGCAGCTTGGTCGGGGGGGTAAATTCACCCCTCCACTTT
CDR3: CASSLVGGVNSPLHF

D: TRBD1
V: TRBV28
size: NA
J: TRBJ1-2
DNA: TGTGCCAGCAGTGTTACAACAGGGGGGAGGTATGGCTACACCTTC
CDR3: CASSVTTGGRYGYTF

D: NA
V: TRBV30
size: few
J: TRBJ2-1
DNA: TGTGCCTGGACCCGGTACGTGGGCAGGAATGAGCAGTTCTTC
CDR3: CAWTRYVGRNEQFF

D: TRBD1
V: TRBV7-2
size: NA
J: TRBJ2-1
DNA: TGTGCCAGCAGCGCCAGCATGGGGACAGGGGTTGGGGAGCAGTTCTTC
CDR3: CASSASMGTGVGEQFF

D: TRBD2
V: TRBV12-5
size: NA
J: TRBJ2-1
DNA: TGTGCTAGTGGCGAGGGGAGACTAGCGGACAATGAGCAGTTCTTC
CDR3: CASGEGRLADNEQFF

D: TRBD2
V: TRBV5-1
size: NA
J: TRBJ2-3
DNA: TGCGTCAGCAGCTTGGCCCCGCGGGGGTCTGGCACAGATACGCAGTATTTT
CDR3: CVSSLAPRGSGTDTQYF

D: NA
V: TRBV27
size: NA
J: TRBJ1-5
DNA: TGTGCCAGCAGCCCGGCGGGGGTAGGTCAGCCCCAGCATTTT
CDR3: CASSPAGVGQPQHF

D: TRBD2
V: TRBV4-2
size: many
J: TRBJ2-1
DNA: TGTGCCAGCAGCCAAGATGGGAGCGGGGACAATGAGCAGTTCTTC
CDR3: CASSQDGSGDNEQFF